There are many counts of the clone carrying this T cell receptor (beta chain). Antigen unknown. The data were obtained in a study of T cells in Graves' hyperthyroidism and ophthalmopathy. The study's findings and limits: Patients with ophthalmopathy were separated from those with stable hyperthyroidism by a 13 V-J model.

The CDR3 totals 14 residues. From germline, CDR1 is SEHNR and CDR2 FQNEAQ (reference sequence). V lost 8 bases and J 3 bases, leaving 17 bases between the germline ends. TCR beta CDR3 region amplification was performed from RNA transcripts. An initial round of RT-PCR targeting the TCR CDR3 relied on the HTBI primer set. Each CDR3 protein is one row after TCRdb ran MiXCR on the multiplex PCR reads. The sample consists of a few hundred thousand distinct CDR3 sequences, roughly 20% of them appearing once. The TCR sequence derives from a woman between 50 and 59 years old with Graves' hyperthyroidism. This chain joins TRBV7-9 and TRBJ2-7; D may be TRBD1 (5 bases). Material: blood. The CDR3 nucleotides read TGTGCCAGCGCCGGTGGTGTCAGGGACTACGAGCAGTACTTC. Translation: CASAGGVRDYEQYF.